This is a list of T cell receptor beta chains from one sample in a study of blood T cell repertoires in COVID-19. The method was immunoSEQ multiplex PCR; TCRdb's version includes in-frame clones alone and lacks a portion of them. The table lists 200,000 to 250,000 clones, 86% of them singletons. Sequenced sample: PBMCs or T cells enriched from blood (not recorded which). These receptors originate from a woman aged 50 to 65 in a cohort exposed to, infected with or recovered from COVID-19 (not recorded which). Both conserved end residues are part of each CDR3. D genes are given only for firm matches. Expanded clones are given a class, and other clones once, few, many or no size at all.

NA	TRBV30	NA	TRBJ1-3	CAWEVGGDTIYF	TGTGCCTGGGAGGTCGGGGGAGACACCATATATTTT
TRBD1	TRBV5-4	NA	TRBJ2-7	CASSLGVTGATYEQYF	TGTGCCAGCAGCTTGGGAGTGACAGGGGCAACCTACGAGCAGTACTTC
NA	TRBV7-2	once	TRBJ1-1	CASSLVGAGTEAFF	TGTGCCAGCAGCTTAGTTGGGGCTGGCACTGAAGCTTTCTTT
TRBD1	TRBV27	NA	TRBJ1-6	CASSLSRGRSYNSPLHF	TGTGCCAGCAGTTTATCCAGGGGGCGTTCCTATAATTCACCCCTCCACTTT
NA	TRBV3-1/TRBV3-2	NA	TRBJ1-2	CASSQDYTGSHGYTF	TGTGCCAGCAGCCAAGATTACACAGGGAGTCATGGCTACACCTTC
TRBD1	TRBV10-3	NA	TRBJ2-1	CAIGAGQGFARMRNEQFF	TGTGCCATCGGTGCGGGACAGGGGTTTGCTCGTATGAGGAATGAGCAGTTCTTC
NA	TRBV5-1	once	TRBJ2-4	CASSLVAGLGKNIQYF	TGCGCCAGCAGCTTGGTGGCAGGCTTGGGCAAAAACATTCAGTACTTC
NA	TRBV9	NA	TRBJ1-3	CASSPTRKQGNTIYF	TGTGCCAGCAGCCCCACGCGGAAGCAAGGAAACACCATATATTTT
NA	TRBV15	NA	TRBJ2-5	CATSLAGSQETQYF	TGTGCCACCAGCCTTGCCGGGTCCCAAGAGACCCAGTACTTC
TRBD1	TRBV6-2/TRBV6-3	few	TRBJ2-5	CASSPYRDSRETQYF	TGTGCCAGCAGCCCCTACCGGGACAGCAGAGAGACCCAGTACTTC
TRBD2	TRBV5-1	NA	TRBJ2-5	CASSMASSGGKTQYF	TGCGCCAGCAGCATGGCGTCTAGCGGGGGGAAGACCCAGTACTTC
TRBD1	TRBV7-9	NA	TRBJ1-2	CASSVGQAAYGYTF	TGTGCCAGCAGCGTAGGACAGGCTGCCTATGGCTACACCTTC
NA	TRBV28	NA	TRBJ1-2	CASSLDRTVYGYTF	TGTGCCAGCAGTTTAGATAGGACAGTTTATGGCTACACCTTC
NA	TRBV2	NA	TRBJ1-1	CASAKDSLTEAFF	TGTGCCAGCGCTAAGGACAGTTTGACTGAAGCTTTCTTT
TRBD1	TRBV5-1	NA	TRBJ2-7	CASSRTGTVSYEQYF	TGCGCCAGCAGCCGAACAGGGACAGTCTCCTACGAGCAGTACTTC
TRBD2	TRBV7-2	NA	TRBJ2-2	CASSLGYSGGPNTGELFF	TGTGCCAGCAGCTTAGGGTATAGCGGGGGGCCGAACACCGGGGAGCTGTTTTTT
NA	TRBV9	NA	TRBJ2-5	CASSVTGGQETQYF	TGTGCCAGCAGCGTAACCGGGGGCCAAGAGACCCAGTACTTC
NA	TRBV5-1	NA	TRBJ2-1	CASSWGLLALQNYNEQFF	TGCGCCAGCAGCTGGGGTCTACTAGCACTGCAAAACTACAATGAGCAGTTCTTC
NA	TRBV4-3	NA	TRBJ2-1	CASSQDPAGFYNEQFF	TGCGCCAGCAGCCAAGATCCGGCAGGCTTTTACAATGAGCAGTTCTTC
NA	TRBV11-1	NA	TRBJ1-1	CASSLVTRGAEAFF	TGTGCCAGCAGCTTAGTGACTAGGGGAGCTGAAGCTTTCTTT
NA	TRBV12-3/TRBV12-4	NA	TRBJ1-1	CASSPGSRAAFF	TGTGCCAGCAGTCCTGGATCGCGGGCGGCTTTCTTT
NA	TRBV19	NA	TRBJ1-2	CASSNAANYGYTF	TGTGCCAGTAGTAACGCAGCTAACTATGGCTACACCTTC
NA	TRBV7-2	NA	TRBJ2-2	CASSSGRVLTGELFF	TGTGCCAGCAGCTCAGGCAGGGTCCTCACCGGGGAGCTGTTTTTT
TRBD1	TRBV10-3	NA	TRBJ2-7	CAISPRGTDRRYEQYF	TGTGCCATCAGTCCAAGGGGGACAGACAGAAGATACGAGCAGTACTTC
NA	TRBV6-7	NA	TRBJ1-1	CASSYGPAEAFF	TGTGCCAGCAGTTACGGCCCCGCTGAAGCTTTCTTT
NA	TRBV4-1	once	TRBJ1-4	CASSTYRSTNEKLFF	TGCGCCAGCAGCACTTACCGATCAACTAATGAAAAACTGTTTTTT
TRBD1	TRBV6-5	NA	TRBJ2-7	CASSYSGTVVTYEQYF	TGTGCCAGCAGTTACTCAGGGACAGTAGTAACCTACGAGCAGTACTTC
TRBD1	TRBV7-2	NA	TRBJ1-1	CASSFVETGRLLGAFF	TGTGCCAGCAGCTTCGTGGAGACAGGGCGATTATTGGGAGCTTTCTTT
NA	TRBV5-1	NA	TRBJ2-1	CASSVTGRPTYNEQFF	TGCGCCAGCAGCGTAACAGGCCGTCCAACGTACAATGAGCAGTTCTTC
TRBD2	TRBV6-2/TRBV6-3	NA	TRBJ2-7	CASSIPGTSGGQGHEQYF	TGTGCCAGCAGTATCCCGGGGACTAGCGGGGGACAAGGGCACGAGCAGTACTTC
NA	TRBV30	NA	TRBJ2-2	CAWSALMLTRGWGDYTGELFF	TGTGCCTGGAGTGCCCTGATGCTTACAAGGGGATGGGGCGATTACACCGGGGAGCTGTTTTTT
NA	TRBV7-9	NA	TRBJ1-1	CASSPEGGRRAFF	TGTGCCAGCAGCCCAGAGGGGGGGCGTAGAGCTTTCTTT
NA	TRBV4-2	NA	TRBJ1-2	CASSKTGSGYTF	TGTGCCAGCAGCAAAACAGGGAGTGGCTACACCTTC
TRBD1	TRBV6-4	NA	TRBJ2-7	CASSRDRAAQQYF	TGTGCCAGCAGTAGGGACAGGGCTGCGCAGCAGTACTTC
TRBD2	TRBV5-1	NA	TRBJ2-3	CASSRLAGGQTDTQYF	TGCGCCAGCAGCAGGCTAGCGGGGGGGCAGACAGATACGCAGTATTTT
NA	TRBV2	NA	TRBJ2-7	CASSEVGPSYEQYF	TGTGCCAGCAGTGAGGTGGGCCCTTCCTACGAGCAGTACTTC
TRBD1	TRBV5-5	NA	TRBJ1-2	CASSLGQGVHGYTF	TGTGCCAGCAGCTTAGGACAGGGTGTTCATGGCTACACCTTC
TRBD2	TRBV19	NA	TRBJ2-7	CASSPWTSGAYEQYF	TGTGCCAGTAGTCCATGGACTAGCGGGGCCTACGAGCAGTACTTC
NA	TRBV18	NA	TRBJ1-2	CASSYTGFYGYTF	TGTGCCAGCTCGTATACAGGGTTCTATGGCTACACCTTC
NA	TRBV7-2	NA	TRBJ1-5	CASSSRGRQPQHF	TGTGCCAGCAGCTCCCGGGGGAGACAGCCCCAGCATTTT
TRBD2	TRBV2	NA	TRBJ2-5	CASSVLAAIQETQYF	TGTGCCAGCAGTGTACTAGCGGCGATCCAAGAGACCCAGTACTTC
NA	TRBV12-3/TRBV12-4	few	TRBJ2-5	CASSPRRTQYF	TGTGCCAGCAGTCCCCGCAGGACCCAGTACTTC
NA	TRBV30	once	TRBJ1-1	CAWSIQENTEAFF	TGTGCCTGGAGTATCCAGGAGAACACTGAAGCTTTCTTT
NA	TRBV11-1	NA	TRBJ2-5	CASSLPSPQETQYF	TGTGCCAGCAGCTTGCCCAGTCCTCAAGAGACCCAGTACTTC
TRBD1	TRBV5-4	NA	TRBJ1-2	CASSLDRVFAYGYTF	TGTGCCAGCAGCCTGGACAGGGTTTTTGCCTATGGCTACACCTTC
NA	TRBV7-7	NA	TRBJ2-1	CASSLGQDNEQFF	TGTGCTAGCAGCTTAGGGCAGGACAATGAGCAGTTCTTC
NA	TRBV19	few	TRBJ1-1	CASRVGQPSTEAFF	TGTGCCAGTAGAGTCGGACAGCCAAGCACTGAAGCTTTCTTT
TRBD1	TRBV9	NA	TRBJ1-3	CASSAGTGGFSGNTIYF	TGTGCCAGCAGCGCCGGGACAGGGGGCTTCTCTGGAAACACCATATATTTT